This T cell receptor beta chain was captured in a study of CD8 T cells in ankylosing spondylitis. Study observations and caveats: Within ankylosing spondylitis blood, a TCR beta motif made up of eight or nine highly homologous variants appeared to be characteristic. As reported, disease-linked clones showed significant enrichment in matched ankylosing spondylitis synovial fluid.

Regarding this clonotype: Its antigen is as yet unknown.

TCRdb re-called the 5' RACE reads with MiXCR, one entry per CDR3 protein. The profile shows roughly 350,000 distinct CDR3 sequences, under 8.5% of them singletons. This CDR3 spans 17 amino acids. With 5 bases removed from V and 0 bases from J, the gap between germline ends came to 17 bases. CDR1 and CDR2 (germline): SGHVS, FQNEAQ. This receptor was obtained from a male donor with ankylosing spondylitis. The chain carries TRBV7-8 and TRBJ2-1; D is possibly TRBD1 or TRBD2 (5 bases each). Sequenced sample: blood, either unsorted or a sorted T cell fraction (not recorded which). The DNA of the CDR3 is TGTGCCAGCAGCGTCCCCTTGGGGGAAAGCTCCTACAATGAGCAGTTCTTC. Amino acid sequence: CASSVPLGESSYNEQFF.